Listed below are T cell receptor beta chains from one sample, sequenced in a study of T cell clusters in autoimmune cytopenias. With the multiplex PCR reads reprocessed, TCRdb shows one record per CDR3 protein and no DNA. The sample has nearly 7,000 distinct CDR3 sequences, and its top ten clones hold under 5.5%. These same data were also listed under a study on T cell repertoires in aging, cancer and after chemotherapy.

Sequencing was done on a sample of peripheral blood. Receptors originate from a human donor in good health. Both conserved end residues are part of each CDR3. Clone size, where shown, is once, few, many, or a class for clones that have expanded.

abundance	v_gene	j_gene	CDR3aa
.	TRBV7-9	TRBJ2-3	CASSPRGGTDTQYF
medium-sized	TRBV13	TRBJ2-7	CASSPYTGLAGGRTYEQYF
.	TRBV7-2	TRBJ1-3	CASEGSGNTIYF
.	TRBV19	TRBJ2-7	CASSSLGPLYEQYF
medium-sized	TRBV6-2/TRBV6-3	TRBJ2-3	CASSYVGDTQYF
medium-sized	TRBV19	TRBJ2-5	CASSDPGEGETQYF
.	TRBV11-1	TRBJ1-2	CASTAEDGYTF
medium-sized	TRBV12-3/TRBV12-4	TRBJ1-1	CASSYPVRSEAFF
.	TRBV19	TRBJ1-4	CASRDRTIREKLFF
medium-sized	TRBV6-2/TRBV6-3	TRBJ2-7	CASSYPQVLAHSYEQYF
.	TRBV4-2	TRBJ2-2	CASSLRLAGGPTSSTGELFF
large	TRBV29-1	TRBJ2-1	CSTFLRGEQFF
medium-sized	TRBV27	TRBJ2-2	CASCKGACTGELFF
.	TRBV7-2	TRBJ2-5	CASSLAGGTETQYF
.	TRBV6-2/TRBV6-3	TRBJ1-5	CASSPARGLRGPQHF
medium-sized	TRBV6-1	TRBJ1-2	CASSEGDSIDGYTF
medium-sized	TRBV6-5	TRBJ1-2	CASSPGTGDYGYTF
.	TRBV20-1	TRBJ2-7	CSPSLRVGTYEQYF
medium-sized	TRBV11-1	TRBJ2-3	CASSFQGGRTDTQYF
medium-sized	TRBV27	TRBJ2-7	CASSLAGSSYEQYF
.	TRBV4-3	TRBJ2-1	CASSQEAYNEQFF
medium-sized	TRBV6-1	TRBJ2-1	CASSGYSYNEQFF
.	TRBV10-3	TRBJ2-1	CAISGSGSGSNEQFF
.	TRBV11-1	TRBJ2-6	CASSQVEGASGANVLTF
.	TRBV11-2	TRBJ2-5	CASSLRGEGWETQYF
.	TRBV11-1	TRBJ2-3	CASSYGTTDTQYF
.	TRBV27	TRBJ1-5	CASSLRRTVNQPQHF
.	TRBV6-5	TRBJ1-1	CASIKGRGNTEAFF
.	TRBV12-3/TRBV12-4	TRBJ1-5	CASSFSGANQPQHF
.	TRBV15	TRBJ2-5	CATSRDPAGGDETQYF
.	TRBV4-3	TRBJ2-2	CASSQGGTSGSNTGELFF
medium-sized	TRBV5-5	TRBJ2-3	CASSLAAARGLSDTQYF
.	TRBV11-1	TRBJ2-3	CASSLRLATTDTQYF
.	TRBV11-2	TRBJ2-7	CASKRDAQTYEQYF
medium-sized	TRBV15	TRBJ2-7	CATSADGVFEEQYF
medium-sized	TRBV27	TRBJ1-4	CASRQSQSREKLFF
.	TRBV5-6	TRBJ1-3	CASSLETFGNTIYF
.	TRBV14	TRBJ2-5	CASSRLAGGSQYF
.	TRBV6-2/TRBV6-3	TRBJ2-7	CASSYTVSYEQYF
medium-sized	TRBV19	TRBJ2-5	CASRTTGHQETQYF
.	TRBV7-2	TRBJ2-5	CASSLSFTSGGAGETQYF
.	TRBV28	TRBJ1-2	CASRGFDPEGYGYTF
medium-sized	TRBV6-1	TRBJ2-5	CASKRRTGVGETQYF
medium-sized	TRBV6-1	TRBJ1-4	CASKQGSANEKLFF
.	TRBV18	TRBJ1-1	CASSPFSAGNTEAFF
medium-sized	TRBV18	TRBJ2-5	CASRGGAHQETQYF
.	TRBV30	TRBJ1-3	CAWSSLGPGNTIYF
medium-sized	TRBV6-6	TRBJ1-1	CASSLLGEGTEAFF
.	TRBV5-4	TRBJ1-2	CASSLNQGGYTF
.	TRBV29-1	TRBJ2-7	CSVDKDLYEQYF
medium-sized	TRBV6-2/TRBV6-3	TRBJ2-7	CASGPPAGREQYF
.	TRBV20-1	TRBJ2-3	CSAREGGRVITQYF
medium-sized	TRBV15	TRBJ1-5	CATSRDANSYNQPQHF
.	TRBV7-2	TRBJ1-6	CASSWRQGDSPLHF
.	TRBV12-3/TRBV12-4	TRBJ2-7	CASRSPGGFYEQYF
.	TRBV6-6	TRBJ2-7	CASWWGGDHEQYF
medium-sized	TRBV18	TRBJ2-2	CASSPPQGAGELFF